This TCR beta chain originates from a study of blood T cell repertoires in COVID-19. Germline values: CDR1 SGHTA, CDR2 FQGNSA. Trimming stripped 1 base from V and 4 bases from J, with 13 bases between. The CDR3 length is 15 residues. Using immunoSEQ multiplex PCR, the repertoire was profiled, and TCRdb retains in-frame clones only, with some absent. The sample has 200,000 to 250,000 clones, 83% seen once. The V call is TRBV7-2, the J call TRBJ1-2; tentative D call: TRBD1 (6 bases). The receptor comes from a woman aged 25 to 39 with COVID-19, enrolled during active disease. Sequenced material: peripheral blood. As DNA, the CDR3 is TGTGCCAGCAGCTTAGGTGGGGGCTGGGGCTATGGCTACACCTTC. This gives the protein CASSLGGGWGYGYTF.